This T cell receptor beta chain was profiled in a study of cytomegalovirus exposure and HLA in healthy donors. The study's findings and limits: An analysis done earlier found most TCR beta V segments productive about 87% or about 30% of the time. It was only CMV serostatus that was available as immune exposure information. An assumption of roughly uniform sequencing depth across donors underlay the presence/absence analyses. Later analysis associated a missense DCLRE1C variant with TCR beta V- and J-gene trimming.

PCR was performed using 60 Vbeta and 13 Jbeta primers. TCRdb's table, derived via immunoSEQ multiplex PCR, lists solely in-frame clones and lacks some. The sample includes approximately 100,000 clones, under 85% of them seen just once. V gave up 4 bases and J gave up 2 bases, with 17 bases separating them. Per germline, CDR1 KGHSH and CDR2 LQKENI. The CDR3 has 16 residues. Points on this clone: What it binds is not known.

Sequenced: PBMCs. The origin of this receptor is a woman aged 45-59 years in good health and CMV-seropositive. The V and J genes are TRBV18 and TRBJ2-5, with a weak D call TRBD2 (7 bases). CDR3: CASSQLRRGLQETQYF. As DNA, the CDR3 is TGTGCCAGCTCACAACTGCGGCGGGGGCTTCAAGAGACCCAGTACTTC.